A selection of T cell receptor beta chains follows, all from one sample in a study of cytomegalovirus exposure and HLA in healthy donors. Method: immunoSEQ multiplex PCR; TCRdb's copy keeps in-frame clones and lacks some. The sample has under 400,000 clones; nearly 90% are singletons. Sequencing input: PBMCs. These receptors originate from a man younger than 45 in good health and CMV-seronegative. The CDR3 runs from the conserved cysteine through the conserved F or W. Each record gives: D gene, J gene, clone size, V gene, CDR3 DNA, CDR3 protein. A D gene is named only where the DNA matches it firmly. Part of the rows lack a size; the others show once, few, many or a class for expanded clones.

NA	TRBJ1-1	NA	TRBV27	TGTGCCAGCATTGAGGGCACTGAAGCTTTCTTT	CASIEGTEAFF
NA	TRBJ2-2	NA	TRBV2	TGTGCCAGCAGTGAAGGGGACAGGGAGCTGTTTTTT	CASSEGDRELFF
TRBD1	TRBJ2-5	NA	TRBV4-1	TGCGCCAGCAGCCAATCCTCCGGGACAGGGGGCGTGGAAGAGACCCAGTACTTC	CASSQSSGTGGVEETQYF
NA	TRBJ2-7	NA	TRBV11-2	TGTGCCAGCAGCTTAGTAGCAGGGACCTACGAGCAGTACTTC	CASSLVAGTYEQYF
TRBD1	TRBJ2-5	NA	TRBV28	TGTGCCAGCAGGAACCTCACCGGGACAGGGGAAGAGACCCAGTACTTC	CASRNLTGTGEETQYF
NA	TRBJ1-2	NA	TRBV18	TGTGCCAGCTCACCGGAGGGAATCCATGGCTACACCTTC	CASSPEGIHGYTF
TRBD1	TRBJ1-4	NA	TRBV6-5	TGTGCCAGCAGTTCACCCGGGACAGGTGAAAAACTGTTTTTT	CASSSPGTGEKLFF
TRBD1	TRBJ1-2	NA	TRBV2	TGTGCCAGCAGTGAAGGGGGACAGGGGGCGCGGGGCGGCTACACCTTC	CASSEGGQGARGGYTF
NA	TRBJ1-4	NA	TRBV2	TGTGCCAGCAGTGACCCGGAGGGGTTTGGTGAAAAACTGTTTTTT	CASSDPEGFGEKLFF
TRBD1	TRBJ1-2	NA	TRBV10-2	TGCGCCAGCAGAATGACAGGGGGAATCTATGGCTACACCTTC	CASRMTGGIYGYTF
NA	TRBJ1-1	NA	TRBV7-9	TGTGCCAGCAGCCAGGACATGCGGAACACTGAAGCTTTCTTT	CASSQDMRNTEAFF
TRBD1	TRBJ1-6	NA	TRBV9	TGTGCCAGCAGCCCTCAATACGGACAGGGCGAGGGGGACCTCCACTTT	CASSPQYGQGEGDLHF
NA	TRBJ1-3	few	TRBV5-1	TGCGCCAGCAGCTTGGAAGGGGGCTCTGGAAACACCATATATTTT	CASSLEGGSGNTIYF
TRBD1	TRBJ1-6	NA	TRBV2	TGTGCCAGCAGTGAGCCACCGGGACAGGGCCATTCACCCCTCCACTTT	CASSEPPGQGHSPLHF
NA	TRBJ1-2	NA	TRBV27	TGTGCCAGCAGTTTATCTGGGCAGGTCTTCTATGGCTACACCTTC	CASSLSGQVFYGYTF
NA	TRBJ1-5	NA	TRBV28	TGTGCCAGCAGCTCGGGTGGGAGCCGTCAGCCCCAGCATTTT	CASSSGGSRQPQHF
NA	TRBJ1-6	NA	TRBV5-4	TGTGCCAGCAGCTTGCTGACATCTTATAATTCACCCCTCCACTTT	CASSLLTSYNSPLHF
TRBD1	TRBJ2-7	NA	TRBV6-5	TGTGCCAGCAGAACGACAGGGGACTACGAGCAGTACTTC	CASRTTGDYEQYF
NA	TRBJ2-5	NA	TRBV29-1	TGCAGCGTCCCCCGAGTAGCTCGAGAGACCCAGTACTTC	CSVPRVARETQYF
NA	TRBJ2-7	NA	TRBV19	TGTGCCAGTAGTATCTCGGCCGGGGGCTCCTACGAGCAGTACTTC	CASSISAGGSYEQYF
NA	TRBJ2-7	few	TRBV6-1	TGTGCCAGCAGTGAAGCGACTCTTTCCTACGAGCAGTACTTC	CASSEATLSYEQYF
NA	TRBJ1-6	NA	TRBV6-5	TGTGCCAGCATTTTCGGCGGGGGCGATAATTCACCCCTCCACTTT	CASIFGGGDNSPLHF
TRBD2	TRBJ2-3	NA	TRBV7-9	TGTGCCAGCAGCTTGCTAGCGGGGGGGCAAGGGCAGTATTTT	CASSLLAGGQGQYF
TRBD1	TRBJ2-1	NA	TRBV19	TGTGCCAGCACCCAAGCCACAGGGGTCGGAAATGAGCAGTTCTTC	CASTQATGVGNEQFF
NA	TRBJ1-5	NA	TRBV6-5	TGTGCCAGCTCGAATCAGCCCCAGCATTTT	CASSNQPQHF
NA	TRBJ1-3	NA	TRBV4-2	TGTGCCAGCAGCCCGGAACAGGGTAGAAACACCATATATTTT	CASSPEQGRNTIYF
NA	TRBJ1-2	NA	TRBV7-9	TGTGCCAGCAGCGGAGGCATGGTCAGAGGCAGCTATGGCTACACCTTC	CASSGGMVRGSYGYTF
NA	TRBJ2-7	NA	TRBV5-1	TGCGCCAGCAGCTTGATGGGGGCCTCCTACGAGCAGTACTTC	CASSLMGASYEQYF
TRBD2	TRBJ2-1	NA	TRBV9	TGTGCCAGCAGCGTAGATGATAGCGGGGGGATCTACAATGAGCAGTTCTTC	CASSVDDSGGIYNEQFF
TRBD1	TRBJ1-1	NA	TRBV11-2	TGTGCCAGCAGCCCGGATCCGGGACAGGGATTCACTGAAGCTTTCTTT	CASSPDPGQGFTEAFF
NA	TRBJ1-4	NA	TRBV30	TGTGCCTGGACAGGGGCGGTCAATGAAAAACTGTTTTTT	CAWTGAVNEKLFF
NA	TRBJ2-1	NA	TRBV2	TGTGCCAGCAGCCCCAGTGGCAATGAGCAGTTCTTC	CASSPSGNEQFF
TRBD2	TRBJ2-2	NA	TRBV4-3	TGCGCCAGCAGCCAAGATCGACTAGCGGGGGGACTAAACACCGGGGAGCTGTTTTTT	CASSQDRLAGGLNTGELFF
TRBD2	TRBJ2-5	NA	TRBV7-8	TGCAGCGGGGGGTACCAAGAGACCCAGTACTTC	CSGGYQETQYF
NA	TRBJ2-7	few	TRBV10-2	TGCGCCAGCAGTGAGGGACTTACAGGGCGCGAGCAGTACTTC	CASSEGLTGREQYF
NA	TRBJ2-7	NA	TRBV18	TGTGCCAGCTCGGTGGACAACTCCTACGAGCAGTACTTC	CASSVDNSYEQYF
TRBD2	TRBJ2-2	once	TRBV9	TGTGCCAGCAGCGTATGGGGAGGGGTTGGCACCGGGGAGCTGTTTTTT	CASSVWGGVGTGELFF
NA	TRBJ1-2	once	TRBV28	TGTGCCAGCAGTTTCAGCACAGGGTCACTGGGCTATGGCTACACCTTC	CASSFSTGSLGYGYTF
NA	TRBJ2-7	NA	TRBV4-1	TGCGCCAGCAGCCTAACGGACAGCTCCTACGAGCAGTACTTC	CASSLTDSSYEQYF
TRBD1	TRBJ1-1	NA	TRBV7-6	TGTGCCAGCAGCAAACAGGGGGCGATCACTGAAGCTTTCTTT	CASSKQGAITEAFF